The 12 T cell receptor beta chains given below trace back to one sample, sequenced in a study of cytomegalovirus exposure and HLA in healthy donors. The PCR contained 60 Vbeta and 13 Jbeta primers. The assay was immunoSEQ multiplex PCR, and TCRdb's table has in-frame clones only and misses some. The repertoire holds more than 110,000 clones, 73% seen once, with about 15% in the top ten. The sequenced sample consisted of PBMCs. These receptors all stem from a human donor in good health.

A few counts support this clone. V gene TRBV28 combines with J gene TRBJ2-7; no reliable D call. Germline CDR1 and CDR2: MDHEN and SYDVKM. Trimming removed 3 bases from V and 9 bases from J, with 15 bases in between. The CDR3 runs 13 residues. The CDR3 DNA follows: TGTGCCAGCAGTTTTGTAGCTTTCACGGGGCAGTACTTC. Protein sequence: CASSFVAFTGQYF.

The chain combines TRBV2 with TRBJ1-2; possibly TRBD1 for D (6 bases). V lost 7 bases, J lost 4 bases, and 16 bases lay in between. Germline CDR1 reads SNHLY; CDR2 reads FYNNEI. This CDR3 spans 14 amino acids. The CDR3 is CASTTSRTAYGYTF. The DNA for the CDR3 is TGTGCCAGCACCACTAGTAGGACAGCCTATGGCTACACCTTC.

The table lists this clone with a count of one. The chain recombines TRBV19 with TRBJ2-5, with TRBD2 matching 10 bases. The CDR3 is made up of 17 amino acids. Germline loops: CDR1 LNHDA, CDR2 SQIVND (reference sequence). V dropped 5 bases and J dropped 4; count of bases not matched to a gene: 13. The CDR3 DNA sequence: TGTGCCAGTAGTTTGGGGACTAGCGCGGCCCTTTTAGAGACCCAGTACTTC. Protein product: CASSLGTSAALLETQYF. The entire variable domain, with the rest obtained from reference TRBV19 and TRBJ2-5, is as follows: DGGITQSPKYLFRKEGQNVTLSCEQNLNHDAMYWYRQDPGQGLRLIYYSQIVNDFQKGDIAEGYSVSREKKESFPLTVTSAQKNPTAFYLCASSLGTSAALLETQYFGPGTRLLVL.

This clone came up a few times. V is TRBV10-1 and J is TRBJ2-2; TRBD2 agrees at 9 bases. The CDR3 sequence is 16 residues long. CDR1 is WNHNN and CDR2 is SYGVQD in the germline V gene (reference sequence). With 4 bases clipped from V and 7 bases from J, the junction kept 10 bases outside the gene matches. The CDR3 DNA is TGCGCCAGCAGTGCCATGGTACGGCGGGAGGGCGGGGAGCTGTTTTTT. This sequence encodes CASSAMVRREGGELFF.

The chain recombines TRBV5-5 with TRBJ2-2; 11 bases line up with TRBD2. The germline V gene has CDR1 SGHKS and CDR2 YYEKEE (reference sequence). The V gene end was trimmed by 4 bases and the J gene end by 4 bases; junction bases not matched to a gene: 6. The CDR3 runs to 16 residues. The CDR3 DNA reads as TGTGCCAGCAGCAGATTAGCGGGAGGGACCACCGGGGAGCTGTTTTTT. This gives the protein CASSRLAGGTTGELFF.

The chain couples TRBV30 to TRBJ2-2, with D possibly TRBD1 on 6 matching bases. In germline, CDR1 is GTSNPN, CDR2 SVGIG (reference sequence). The CDR3 loop spans 12 amino acids. Trimming removed 2 bases from V and 5 bases from J, with 6 bases in between. Here the CDR3 reads CAWSRGTGELFF. CDR3 nucleotides: TGTGCCTGGAGTAGGGGGACCGGGGAGCTGTTTTTT. The variable domain in full, with the rest retrieved from reference TRBV30 and TRBJ2-2, is SQTIHQWPATLVQPVGSPLSLECTVEGTSNPNLYWYRQAAGRGLQLLFYSVGIGQISSEVPQNLSASRPQDRQFILSSKKLLLSDSGFYLCAWSRGTGELFFGEGSRLTVL.

There are a few counts of this clone. The chain is built from TRBV11-2 and TRBJ1-2, with unresolved D. V gave up 1 base and J gave up 5 bases, with 5 bases separating them. The CDR3 sequence is 12 residues long. CDR1 is SGHAT, CDR2 FQNNGV, per germline. In DNA form, the CDR3 reads TGTGCCAGCAGCTTAGCTCAGTATGGCTACACCTTC. This translates into CASSLAQYGYTF.

This chain uses TRBV30 with TRBJ2-1; weak D call: TRBD1 (5 bases). Germline CDR1 and CDR2: GTSNPN and SVGIG (reference sequence). The CDR3 is made up of 14 amino acids. The V end was cut by 6 bases, the J end by 2 bases, with 14 bases between. The CDR3 coding sequence is TGTGCCTGCTCAGCGACAGCCGCCTACAATGAGCAGTTCTTC. It translates to CACSATAAYNEQFF.

The V and J genes are TRBV6-5 and TRBJ2-5, with TRBD1 matching 8 bases. The CDR3 totals 15 residues. Germline assignment: CDR1 MNHEY and CDR2 SVGAGI. Trimming cost V 0 bases and J 3 bases; bases outside gene matches: 3. The CDR3 sequence is CASSYSSDREETQYF. The CDR3 coding sequence is TGTGCCAGCAGTTACTCTTCGGACAGGGAAGAGACCCAGTACTTC.

This chain connects TRBV7-8 to TRBJ2-7, with D unclear. Germline V lookup: CDR1 SGHVS, CDR2 FQNEAQ. The CDR3 spans 12 residues. Trimming cost V 5 bases and J 6 bases, with 11 bases left between them. CDR3 sequence (DNA): TGTGCCAGCAGCACGCGACACGTCGAGCAGTACTTC. Encoded protein: CASSTRHVEQYF.

The chain has TRBV11-2 and TRBJ2-1; perhaps TRBD2 as D (6 bases). The V gene lost 2 bases and the J gene lost 7 bases, with 18 bases spanning the gap. The V gene's germline CDR1 is SGHAT and CDR2 FQNNGV. The CDR3 extends over 16 amino acids. CDR3 nucleotide sequence: TGTGCCAGCAGCTTAACGGGTGAGCGGGTAGATAATGAGCAGTTCTTC. Amino acid sequence: CASSLTGERVDNEQFF.

The rearrangement uses TRBV11-1 and TRBJ2-7; D might be TRBD1 (7 bases). The CDR3 length is 14 residues. Germline V CDR1 and CDR2: SGHAT, FQDESV (reference sequence). CDR3 protein: CIGARGASSYEQYF. Written as DNA, the CDR3 is TGTATAGGGGCCAGGGGGGCTTCCTCCTACGAGCAGTACTTC. Complete variable domain (other parts from reference TRBV11-1 and TRBJ2-7): EAEVAQSPRYKITEKSQAVAFWCDPISGHATLYWYRQILGQGPELLVQFQDESVVDDSQLPKDRFSAERLKGVDSTLKIQPAELGDSAMYLCIGARGASSYEQYFGPGTRLTVT.